This T cell receptor (beta chain) comes out of a study of blood T cells in healthy people across ages. Points on this clonotype: What it binds is unknown.

Study-level findings and limits: Higher diversity, along with more naive CD4+ cells, distinguished long-lived donors from aged donors.

Next came a second PCR, run for about 7 to 12 cycles, which used a sample-barcoded 5' primer along with a J-beta primer mix. In TCRdb, the 5' RACE reads were re-called with MiXCR into one record per CDR3 protein. Altogether about 1 million distinct CDR3 sequences are present, 40% to 50% being singletons, with the ten largest covering approximately 17%. Sequencing was carried out using blood. The clonotype originates from a woman aged 60 to 75 in good health.

The CDR3 is CAWRSYGYTF. CDR3 in DNA: TGTGCCTGGAGGTCTTATGGCTACACCTTC. The V gene is TRBV30, the J gene TRBJ1-2, with D unresolved. CDR1 and CDR2 from the germline V gene are GTSNPN and SVGIG (reference sequence). V was clipped by 3 bases and J by 5 bases, with 4 bases between them. The CDR3 sequence is 10 residues long.